This T cell receptor beta chain was obtained from a study of blood T cell repertoires in COVID-19. The wider study: The United States, Italy and Spain supplied acute and convalescent COVID-19 samples. T cells, B-cell-depleted T cells, or PBMCs supplied cDNA or gDNA.

Germline values: CDR1 SEHNR, CDR2 FQNEAQ (reference sequence). CDR3 length: 17 residues. Trimming shortened V by 1 base and J by 5 bases, and 20 bases separated the two germline ends. In the study's own analysis: Reference gene primer amplification gave estimated nucleated cell counts. Profiling relied on immunoSEQ multiplex PCR, and the TCRdb table lists in-frame clones only, not all of them. V, J and clone size are taken as reported in that table, and D and trimming were inferred from the DNA itself. The sample yields around 280,000 clones, 86% seen once. The receptor's source is a woman under 40 who had recovered from COVID-19. The sample comprised peripheral blood. This sequence joins TRBV7-9 and TRBJ2-5; D might be TRBD1 (7 bases). For the CDR3, the DNA is TGTGCCAGCAGCTTAGTACCCCCCCCCAGGGGGGTCGAGACCCAGTACTTC. Amino acid sequence: CASSLVPPPRGVETQYF.